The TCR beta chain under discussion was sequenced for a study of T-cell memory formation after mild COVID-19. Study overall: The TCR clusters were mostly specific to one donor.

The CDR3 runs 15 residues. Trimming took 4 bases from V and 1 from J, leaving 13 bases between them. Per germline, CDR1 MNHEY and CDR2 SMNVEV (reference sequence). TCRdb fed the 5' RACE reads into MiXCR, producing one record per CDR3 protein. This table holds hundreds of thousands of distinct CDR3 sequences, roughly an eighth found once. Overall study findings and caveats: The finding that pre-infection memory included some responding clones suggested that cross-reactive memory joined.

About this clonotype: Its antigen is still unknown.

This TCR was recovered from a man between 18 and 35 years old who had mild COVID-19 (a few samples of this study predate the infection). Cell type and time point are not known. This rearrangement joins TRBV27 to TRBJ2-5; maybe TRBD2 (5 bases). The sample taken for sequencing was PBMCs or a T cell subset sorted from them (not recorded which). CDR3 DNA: TGTGCCAGCAGTTCCCGGACTGCCTTCCAAGAGACCCAGTACTTC. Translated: CASSSRTAFQETQYF.